This is a list of T cell receptor beta chains from one sample in a study of type 1 and type 2 diabetes patients. TCRdb recomputed calls from the multiplex PCR reads with MiXCR, one row per CDR3 protein. Of 280,000 or so distinct CDR3 sequences listed, roughly 48% are singletons. Sequenced sample: peripheral blood mononuclear cells (PBMCs). These receptors were obtained from a young man with type 2 diabetes. Both conserved end residues are part of each CDR3. The D gene is left open where the match is weak. A clone size is listed for some rows: how often the clone was seen (once, few, many), or a class if it is expanded.

>TRBV12-3/TRBV12-4|NA|TRBD2|TRBJ2-6|16
CASSGRDPLSANVLTF
TGTGCCAGCAGTGGGAGGGACCCCCTATCGGCCAACGTCCTGACTTTC
>TRBV7-8|once|NA|TRBJ1-2|14
CAAAVGGADYGYTF
TGTGCCGCAGCAGTCGGGGGCGCAGACTATGGCTACACCTTC
>TRBV12-3/TRBV12-4|NA|NA|TRBJ2-7|13
CASSALVSYEQYF
TGTGCCAGCAGTGCTCTAGTTTCCTACGAGCAGTACTTC
>TRBV6-5|few|NA|TRBJ2-7|12
CASSYSRYEQYF
TGTGCCAGCAGTTACAGCCGCTACGAGCAGTACTTC
>TRBV10-2|few|NA|TRBJ2-2|14
CASSSGATTGELFF
TGCGCCAGCAGCTCGGGGGCTACCACCGGGGAGCTGTTTTTT
>TRBV20-1|few|TRBD1|TRBJ2-5|13
CSAQGASIETQYF
TGCAGTGCCCAGGGGGCTAGCATAGAGACCCAGTACTTC
>TRBV25-1|NA|TRBD2|TRBJ2-3|15
CASSVTAGGADTQYF
TGTGCCAGCAGTGTAACAGCGGGAGGCGCAGATACGCAGTATTTT
>TRBV4-1|NA|NA|TRBJ2-2|16
CASSQVTQVGAGELFF
TGCGCCAGCAGCCAAGTTACCCAAGTCGGCGCCGGGGAGCTGTTTTTT
>TRBV12-3/TRBV12-4|NA|NA|TRBJ1-5|15
CASSFRGVRDQPQHF
TGTGCCAGCAGTTTTCGGGGGGTAAGAGATCAGCCCCAGCATTTT
>TRBV2|NA|NA|TRBJ2-7|17
CASSNARDTKFSYEQYF
TGTGCCAGCAGTAACGCCAGGGACACCAAATTCTCCTACGAGCAGTACTTC
>TRBV29-1|once|TRBD1|TRBJ2-7|15
CSVPSVGTGAREQYF
TGCAGCGTCCCTTCTGTAGGGACAGGGGCTAGAGAGCAGTACTTC
>TRBV5-6|NA|NA|TRBJ2-2|15
CASSFRTANTGELFF
TGTGCCAGCAGCTTTCGGACCGCGAACACCGGGGAGCTGTTTTTT
>TRBV2|few|TRBD1|TRBJ1-5|15
CASRKQGALSQPQHF
TGTGCCAGCAGGAAACAGGGGGCATTAAGTCAGCCCCAGCATTTT
>TRBV29-1|NA|TRBD1|TRBJ2-7|13
CSVGEDRGYEQYF
TGCAGCGTTGGGGAGGACAGGGGATACGAGCAGTACTTC
>TRBV14|NA|NA|TRBJ1-2|15
CASSQETDFLTATTF
TGTGCCAGCAGCCAAGAGACAGACTTTCTAACGGCTACAACCTTC
>TRBV20-1|NA|TRBD1|TRBJ1-1|16
CSAPLPGQGLNTEAFF
TGCAGTGCTCCCTTACCGGGACAGGGATTGAACACTGAAGCTTTCTTT
>TRBV19|few|NA|TRBJ2-7|13
CASSMDFHYEQYF
TGTGCCAGTAGTATGGACTTCCACTACGAGCAGTACTTC
>TRBV13|NA|TRBD2|TRBJ2-7|16
CASSLVGTSGSNEQYF
TGTGCCAGCAGCTTAGTTGGGACTAGCGGGAGCAACGAGCAGTACTTC
>TRBV27|NA|TRBD1|TRBJ1-2|14
CASRPHGQGYGYTF
TGTGCCAGCAGGCCCCACGGACAGGGCTATGGCTACACCTTC
>TRBV6-5|NA|TRBD1|TRBJ2-2|15
CASSYGTENTGELFF
TGTGCCAGCAGTTACGGGACAGAGAACACCGGGGAGCTGTTTTTT
>TRBV5-1|few|TRBD1|TRBJ2-7|14
CASSFGTGGFEQYF
TGCGCCAGCAGCTTTGGGACAGGGGGCTTCGAGCAGTACTTC
>TRBV20-1|NA|TRBD1|TRBJ1-6|15
CSARDQRTGDGPLHF
TGCAGTGCTAGAGATCAAAGGACAGGGGATGGCCCCCTCCACTTT
>TRBV19|few|TRBD1|TRBJ2-2|15
CASSHRTGNTGELFF
TGTGCCAGTAGCCATAGGACAGGGAACACCGGGGAGCTGTTTTTT
>TRBV7-3|NA|TRBD2|TRBJ2-7|16
CASRPTAGFFPYEQYF
TGTGCCAGCAGACCGACAGCGGGATTCTTCCCCTACGAGCAGTACTTC
>TRBV27|NA|NA|TRBJ2-2|13
CASSRTGGRELFF
TGTGCCAGCAGCCGAACCGGGGGCCGGGAGCTGTTTTTT
>TRBV20-1|NA|NA|TRBJ1-3|16
CSARDIGRISGNTIYF
TGCAGTGCTAGAGATATCGGACGGATCTCTGGAAACACCATATATTTT
>TRBV7-9|few|NA|TRBJ1-1|13
CASSLRRNTEAFF
TGTGCCAGCAGCCTCAGGCGCAACACTGAAGCTTTCTTT
>TRBV2|NA|NA|TRBJ2-2|14
CANHGKSPSGELFF
TGTGCCAACCATGGGAAATCACCGTCCGGGGAGCTGTTTTTT
>TRBV15|many|TRBD2|TRBJ2-7|15
CATSRGLAGVREQYF
TGTGCCACCAGCAGAGGGCTAGCGGGGGTCAGGGAGCAGTACTTC
>TRBV10-1|NA|NA|TRBJ2-3|12
CASSESIDTQYF
TGCGCCAGCAGTGAGTCCATCGATACGCAGTATTTT
>TRBV7-2|NA|NA|TRBJ2-2|12
CASMLGTGELFF
TGTGCCAGCATGCTAGGAACCGGGGAGCTGTTTTTT
>TRBV28|NA|NA|TRBJ1-6|16
CASSAIYRAADSPLHF
TGTGCCAGCAGTGCCATTTACAGGGCAGCCGATTCACCCCTCCACTTT
>TRBV7-8|few|NA|TRBJ2-7|11
CASSPSAEQYF
TGTGCCAGCAGCCCCTCAGCCGAGCAGTACTTC
>TRBV20-1|NA|TRBD2|TRBJ2-5|18
CSARDSLEVSGTEETQYF
TGCAGTGCTAGAGATAGCCTTGAGGTTAGCGGGACGGAAGAGACCCAGTACTTC
>TRBV19|NA|NA|TRBJ2-3|10
CATPDGEGHF
TGTGCCACCCCGGACGGGGAAGGACACTTC
>TRBV5-1|NA|TRBD1|TRBJ2-7|14
CASSLTGESYEQYF
TGCGCCAGCAGCTTGACAGGGGAATCCTACGAGCAGTACTTC
>TRBV5-1|NA|NA|TRBJ1-2|15
CASSLDGRTDYGYTF
TGCGCCAGCAGCTTGGACGGCCGAACGGACTATGGCTACACCTTC
>TRBV7-6|NA|TRBD2|TRBJ2-3|16
CASSRRTSATTDTQYF
TGTGCCAGCAGCCGCCGGACTAGCGCGACCACAGATACGCAGTATTTT
>TRBV10-3|NA|NA|TRBJ2-5|17
CVSSSSIGDPRQETQYF
TGTGTCAGCAGTTCATCGATCGGGGATCCCCGCCAAGAGACCCAGTACTTC
>TRBV6-6|few|NA|TRBJ1-6|10
CASSSAGAHF
TGTGCCAGCAGTTCCGCTGGGGCCCACTTT
>TRBV29-1|NA|NA|TRBJ2-2|11
CSVERDAELFF
TGCAGCGTTGAAAGGGACGCGGAGCTGTTTTTT
>TRBV20-1|NA|NA|TRBJ2-2|13
CSAWDGNTGELFF
TGCAGTGCGTGGGACGGAAACACCGGGGAGCTGTTTTTT
>TRBV6-6|NA|NA|TRBJ2-1|16
CASSYPRKPVVYEQFF
TGTGCCAGCAGTTACCCTCGGAAGCCAGTAGTTTATGAGCAGTTCTTC
>TRBV19|few|TRBD1|TRBJ1-5|16
CASSNEGQGSNQPQHF
TGTGCCAGTAGCAACGAGGGACAGGGTAGCAATCAGCCCCAGCATTTT
>TRBV25-1|many|NA|TRBJ2-3|14
CASSDRADKDTQYF
TGTGCCAGCAGTGATCGGGCCGATAAGGATACGCAGTATTTT
>TRBV5-5|NA|NA|TRBJ1-6|14
CASSQGTFSSPLHF
TGTGCCAGCAGCCAAGGTACCTTTAGCTCACCCCTCCACTTT
>TRBV29-1|NA|NA|TRBJ2-1|15
CSASDGLASYNEQFF
TGCAGCGCCTCCGACGGGTTAGCGTCCTACAATGAGCAGTTCTTC
>TRBV19|NA|TRBD2|TRBJ2-7|12
CARGSGIHEQYF
TGTGCCAGAGGGAGCGGGATCCACGAGCAGTACTTC
>TRBV2|many|NA|TRBJ1-1|14
CASRKQGANTEAFF
TGTGCCAGCAGGAAACAGGGTGCAAACACTGAAGCTTTCTTT
>TRBV13|NA|NA|TRBJ2-7|14
CASSAWGLSYEQYF
TGTGCCAGCAGCGCGTGGGGACTCTCCTACGAGCAGTACTTC
>TRBV2|few|NA|TRBJ1-2|12
CASSDALYGYTF
TGTGCCAGCAGTGATGCTCTCTATGGCTACACCTTC
>TRBV2|NA|NA|TRBJ1-4|13
CASSLVRNEKLFF
TGTGCCAGCAGTTTGGTCCGGAATGAAAAACTGTTTTTT
>TRBV20-1|NA|TRBD2|TRBJ2-3|15
CSAGGGTSGPDTQYF
TGCAGTGCTGGGGGGGGGACTAGCGGCCCAGATACGCAGTATTTT
>TRBV2|NA|NA|TRBJ1-5|14
CASSDQGGKQPQHF
TGTGCCAGCAGTGACCAGGGAGGGAAACAGCCCCAGCATTTT
>TRBV6-5|NA|NA|TRBJ2-7|13
CASNTPGGYEQYF
TGTGCCAGCAACACACCCGGGGGCTACGAGCAGTACTTC
>TRBV12-3/TRBV12-4|NA|TRBD1|TRBJ2-7|14
CASSLDRKTYEQYF
TGTGCCAGCAGTTTGGACAGGAAAACCTACGAGCAGTACTTC
>TRBV7-2|few|NA|TRBJ1-4|13
CASSSYSYEKLFF
TGTGCCAGCAGCTCCTACTCCTATGAAAAACTGTTTTTT
>TRBV19|once|TRBD2|TRBJ2-5|14
CASTSGSLFETQYF
TGTGCCAGTACAAGCGGGAGTTTGTTTGAGACCCAGTACTTC